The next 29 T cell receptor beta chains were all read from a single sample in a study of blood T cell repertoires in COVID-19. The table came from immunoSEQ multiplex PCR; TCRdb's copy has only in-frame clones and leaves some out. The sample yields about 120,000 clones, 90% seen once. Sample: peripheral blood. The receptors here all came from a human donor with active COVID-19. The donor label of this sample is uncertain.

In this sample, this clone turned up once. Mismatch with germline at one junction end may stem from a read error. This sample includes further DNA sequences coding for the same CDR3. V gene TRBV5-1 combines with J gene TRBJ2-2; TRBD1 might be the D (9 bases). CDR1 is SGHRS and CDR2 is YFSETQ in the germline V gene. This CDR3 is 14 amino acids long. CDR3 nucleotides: TGTGCCAGCGGGGGACAGGGCACGACCGGGGAGCTGTTTTTT. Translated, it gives CASGGQGTTGELFF.

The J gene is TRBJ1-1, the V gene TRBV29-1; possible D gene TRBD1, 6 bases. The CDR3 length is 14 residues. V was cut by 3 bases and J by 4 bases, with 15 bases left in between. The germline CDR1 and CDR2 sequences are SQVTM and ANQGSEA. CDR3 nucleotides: TGCAGCGTTGATCCGGGGGGCATTGGCACTGAAGCTTTCTTT. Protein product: CSVDPGGIGTEAFF.

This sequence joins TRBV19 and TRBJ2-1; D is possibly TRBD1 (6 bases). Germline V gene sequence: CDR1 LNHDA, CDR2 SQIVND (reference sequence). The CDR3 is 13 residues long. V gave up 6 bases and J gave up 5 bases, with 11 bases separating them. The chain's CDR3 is CASRGAENNEQFF. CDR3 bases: TGTGCCAGTAGGGGGGCTGAAAACAATGAGCAGTTCTTC.

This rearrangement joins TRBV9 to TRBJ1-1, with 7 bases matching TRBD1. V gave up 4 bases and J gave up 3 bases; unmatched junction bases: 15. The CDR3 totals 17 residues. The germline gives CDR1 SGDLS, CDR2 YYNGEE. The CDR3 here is CASSQRTGLSWDTEAFF. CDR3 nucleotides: TGTGCCAGCAGCCAAAGGACAGGCCTGTCCTGGGACACTGAAGCTTTCTTT.

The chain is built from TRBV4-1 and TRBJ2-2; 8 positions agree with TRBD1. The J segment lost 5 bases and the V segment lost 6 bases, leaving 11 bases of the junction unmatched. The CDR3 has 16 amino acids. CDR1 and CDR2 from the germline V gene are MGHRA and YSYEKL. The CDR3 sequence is CASSSYGQGGTGELFF. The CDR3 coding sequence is TGCGCCAGCAGTTCCTACGGACAGGGCGGTACCGGGGAGCTGTTTTTT.

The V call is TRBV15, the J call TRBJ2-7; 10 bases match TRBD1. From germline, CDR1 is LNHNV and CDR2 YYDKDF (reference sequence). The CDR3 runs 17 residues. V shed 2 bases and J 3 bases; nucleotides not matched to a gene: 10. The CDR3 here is CATSRLDRGLTYYEQYF. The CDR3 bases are TGTGCCACCAGCAGACTCGACAGGGGGCTAACATACTACGAGCAGTACTTC.

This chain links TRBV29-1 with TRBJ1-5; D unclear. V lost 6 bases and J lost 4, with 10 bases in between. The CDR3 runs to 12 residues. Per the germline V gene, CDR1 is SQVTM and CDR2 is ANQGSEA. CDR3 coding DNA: TGCAGCGTCCAGACTGGAAATCAGCCCCAGCATTTT. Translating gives CSVQTGNQPQHF.

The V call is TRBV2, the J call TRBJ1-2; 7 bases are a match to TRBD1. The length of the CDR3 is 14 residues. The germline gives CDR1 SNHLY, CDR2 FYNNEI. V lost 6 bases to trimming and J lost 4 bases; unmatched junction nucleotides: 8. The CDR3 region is CASSTGTAGYGYTF. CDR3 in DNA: TGTGCCAGCAGCACCGGGACAGCCGGCTATGGCTACACCTTC.

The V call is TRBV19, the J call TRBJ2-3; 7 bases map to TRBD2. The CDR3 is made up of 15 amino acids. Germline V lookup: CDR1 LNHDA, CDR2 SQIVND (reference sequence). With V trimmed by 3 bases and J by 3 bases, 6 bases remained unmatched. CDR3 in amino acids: CASSIGGGGTDTQYF. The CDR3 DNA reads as TGTGCCAGTAGTATCGGCGGGGGTGGGACAGATACGCAGTATTTT.

This chain's CDR3 is CASSLSGDTQYF. CDR3 coding DNA: TGTGCCAGCAGTTTATCGGGGGATACGCAGTATTTT. The chain employs TRBV12-3 or TRBV12-4 and TRBJ2-3; the D gene is possibly TRBD2 (5 bases). V was clipped by 2 bases and J by 6 bases, with 6 bases between them. This CDR3 region has 12 residues.

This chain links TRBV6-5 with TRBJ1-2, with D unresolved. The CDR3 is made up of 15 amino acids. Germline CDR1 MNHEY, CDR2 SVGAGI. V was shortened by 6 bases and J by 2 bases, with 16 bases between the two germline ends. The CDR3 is CASRATRRSNYGYTF. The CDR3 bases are TGTGCCAGCAGAGCAACCAGGCGATCAAACTATGGCTACACCTTC.

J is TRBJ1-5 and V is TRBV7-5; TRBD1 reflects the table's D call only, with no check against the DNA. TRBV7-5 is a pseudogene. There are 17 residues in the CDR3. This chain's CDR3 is CVRRETGYSPSNQPQHF. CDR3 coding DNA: TGTGTCAGAAGGGAGACAGGGTACTCTCCCAGCAATCAGCCCCAGCATTTT.

This CDR3 is CASSPGQGASGELFF. The CDR3 DNA reads as TGTGCCAGCAGCCCGGGACAGGGGGCGAGCGGGGAGCTGTTTTTT. This chain joins TRBV5-4 and TRBJ2-2; 12 bases are shared with TRBD1. V was clipped by 4 bases and J by 7 bases; unmatched bases: 5. The length of the CDR3 is 15 residues. Germline values: CDR1 SGHNT, CDR2 YYREEE (reference sequence).

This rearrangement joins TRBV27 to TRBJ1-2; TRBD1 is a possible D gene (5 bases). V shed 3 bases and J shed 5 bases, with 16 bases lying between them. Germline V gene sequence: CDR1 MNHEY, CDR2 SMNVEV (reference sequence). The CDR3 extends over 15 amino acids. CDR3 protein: CASSFWGGVQYGYTF. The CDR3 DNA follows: TGTGCCAGCAGTTTTTGGGGGGGAGTCCAATATGGCTACACCTTC.

The CDR3 protein is CASSEFSLEGLADTQYF. Here the CDR3 DNA reads TGCGCCAGCAGCGAATTCTCATTGGAGGGTTTAGCAGATACGCAGTATTTT. The J gene is TRBJ2-3, the V gene TRBV4-3; D might be TRBD2 (6 bases). CDR3 length equals 17 residues. Germline lookup yields CDR1 LGHNA and CDR2 YSLEER. V lost 5 bases, J lost 4 bases, and 22 bases lay in between.

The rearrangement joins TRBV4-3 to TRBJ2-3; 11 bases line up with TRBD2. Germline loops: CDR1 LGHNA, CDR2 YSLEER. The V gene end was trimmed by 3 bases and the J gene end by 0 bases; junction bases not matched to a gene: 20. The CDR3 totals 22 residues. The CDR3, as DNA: TGCGCCAGCAGCCATGAGGCAGAGGGTGGACTAGCGGGTATAGATAGCACAGATACGCAGTATTTT. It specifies CASSHEAEGGLAGIDSTDTQYF.

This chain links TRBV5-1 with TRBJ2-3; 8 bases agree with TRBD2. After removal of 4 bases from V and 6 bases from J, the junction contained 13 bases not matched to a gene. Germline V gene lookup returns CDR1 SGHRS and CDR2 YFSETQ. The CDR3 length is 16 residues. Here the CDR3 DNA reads TGCGCCAGCAGCCCGGGGGGGACTTTGGGCTGGGATACGCAGTATTTT. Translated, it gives CASSPGGTLGWDTQYF. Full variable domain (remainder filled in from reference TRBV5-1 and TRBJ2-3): KAGVTQTPRYLIKTRGQQVTLSCSPISGHRSVSWYQQTPGQGLQFLFEYFSETQRNKGNFPGRFSGRQFSNSRSEMNVSTLELGDSALYLCASSPGGTLGWDTQYFGPGTRLTVL.

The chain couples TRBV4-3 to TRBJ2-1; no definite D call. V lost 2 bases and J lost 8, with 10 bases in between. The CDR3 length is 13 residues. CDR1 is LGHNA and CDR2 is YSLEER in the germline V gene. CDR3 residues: CASSQTTIDEQFF. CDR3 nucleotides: TGCGCCAGCAGCCAAACAACTATCGATGAGCAGTTCTTC.

CDR3 DNA: TGTGCCACCAAGGAGGGACTAGCGGGTCTTGAGCAGTTCTTC. Its translation is CATKEGLAGLEQFF. The V gene is TRBV6-5, the J gene TRBJ2-1, with TRBD2 identical over 12 bases. Trimming cost V 10 bases and J 9 bases; bases outside gene matches: 10. Germline assignment: CDR1 MNHEY and CDR2 SVGAGI. The CDR3 is made up of 14 amino acids.

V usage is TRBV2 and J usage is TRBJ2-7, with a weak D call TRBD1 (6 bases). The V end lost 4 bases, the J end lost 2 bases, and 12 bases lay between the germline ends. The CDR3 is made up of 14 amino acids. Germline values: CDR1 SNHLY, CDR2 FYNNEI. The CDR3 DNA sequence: TGTGCCAGCAGTGCACAGGGTACACCCTACGAGCAGTACTTC. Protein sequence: CASSAQGTPYEQYF.

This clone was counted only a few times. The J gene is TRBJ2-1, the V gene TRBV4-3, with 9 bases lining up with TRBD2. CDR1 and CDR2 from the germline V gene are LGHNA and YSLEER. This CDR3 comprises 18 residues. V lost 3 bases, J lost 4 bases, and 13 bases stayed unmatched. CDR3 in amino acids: CASSQDRLAATLYNEQFF. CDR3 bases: TGCGCCAGCAGCCAGGACCGACTAGCGGCCACTCTATACAATGAGCAGTTCTTC.

This chain's CDR3 is CAIRGTGFNEQFF. CDR3 DNA sequence: TGTGCCATCAGAGGGACAGGGTTCAATGAGCAGTTCTTC. The J gene is TRBJ2-1, the V gene TRBV10-3, with TRBD1 matching 9 bases. This CDR3 has 13 residues. V was clipped by 6 bases and J by 6 bases; unmatched bases: 3. Germline CDR1 ENHRY, CDR2 SYGVKD.

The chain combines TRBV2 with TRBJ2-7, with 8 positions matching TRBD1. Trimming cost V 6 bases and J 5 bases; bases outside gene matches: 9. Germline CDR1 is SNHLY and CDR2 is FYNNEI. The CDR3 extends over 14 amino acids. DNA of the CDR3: TGTGCCAGCAGACGGACAGGGCCAGGACACGAGCAGTACTTC. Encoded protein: CASRRTGPGHEQYF.

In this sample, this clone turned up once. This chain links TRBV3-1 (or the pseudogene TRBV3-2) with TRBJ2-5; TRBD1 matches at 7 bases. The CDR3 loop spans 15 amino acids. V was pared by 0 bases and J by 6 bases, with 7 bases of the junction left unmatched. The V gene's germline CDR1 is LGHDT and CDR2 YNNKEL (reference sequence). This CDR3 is CASSQEGPRGKTQYF. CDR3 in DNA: TGTGCCAGCAGCCAAGAGGGGCCCAGGGGGAAGACCCAGTACTTC.

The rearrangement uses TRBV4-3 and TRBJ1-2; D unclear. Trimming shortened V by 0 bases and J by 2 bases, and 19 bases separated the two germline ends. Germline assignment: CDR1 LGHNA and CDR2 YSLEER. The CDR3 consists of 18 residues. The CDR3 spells CASSQDLGVTSGNYGYTF. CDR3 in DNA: TGCGCCAGCAGCCAAGATCTTGGTGTAACTAGCGGGAACTATGGCTACACCTTC.

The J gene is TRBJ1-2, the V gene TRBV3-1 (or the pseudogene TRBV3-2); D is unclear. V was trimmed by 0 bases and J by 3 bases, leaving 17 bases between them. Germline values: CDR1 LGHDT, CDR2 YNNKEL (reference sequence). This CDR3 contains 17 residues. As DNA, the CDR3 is TGTGCCAGCAGCCAAGATCGCGGAGGGCAGCCTCACTATGGCTACACCTTC. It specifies CASSQDRGGQPHYGYTF.

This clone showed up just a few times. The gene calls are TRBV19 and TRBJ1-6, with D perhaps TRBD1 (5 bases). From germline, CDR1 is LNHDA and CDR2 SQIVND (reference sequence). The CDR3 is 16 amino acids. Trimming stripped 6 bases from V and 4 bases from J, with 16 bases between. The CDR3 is CASRSVGLGYNSPLHF. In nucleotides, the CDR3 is TGTGCCAGTAGATCGGTGGGGCTGGGATATAATTCACCCCTCCACTTT.

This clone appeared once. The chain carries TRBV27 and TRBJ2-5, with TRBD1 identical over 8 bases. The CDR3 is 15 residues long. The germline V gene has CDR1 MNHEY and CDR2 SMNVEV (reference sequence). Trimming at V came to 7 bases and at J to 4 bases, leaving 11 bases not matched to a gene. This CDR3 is CASTRGGQEAETQYF. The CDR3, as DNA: TGTGCCAGCACACGAGGGGGACAGGAGGCAGAGACCCAGTACTTC.

The CDR3 DNA follows: TGTGCCAGCAGGCCAATAGCGGGTGGGGCCAACGTCCTGACTTTC. Protein product: CASRPIAGGANVLTF. This rearrangement joins TRBV11-2 to TRBJ2-6; TRBD2 matches 7 bases. Germline V gene sequence: CDR1 SGHAT, CDR2 FQNNGV. Trimming removed 6 bases from V and 3 bases from J; junction bases left unmatched: 5. CDR3 size: 15 residues.